This T cell receptor beta chain stems from a study of cytomegalovirus exposure and HLA in healthy donors. The CDR3 covers 14 residues. Trimming at V came to 5 bases and at J to 5 bases, leaving 8 bases not matched to a gene. CDR1 and CDR2 (germline): SGHTA, FQGNSA. Both 60 Vbeta primers and 13 Jbeta primers went into the PCR. Here immunoSEQ multiplex PCR was the method, and the copy in TCRdb shows in-frame clones only, minus some. The table lists over 100,000 clones, around 80% of them singletons, with around 5% in the top ten. The study, taken as a whole, reports: The availability of immune exposure information extended only to CMV serostatus.

With regard to this clone: Antigen unknown.

The sequence derives from a woman under 30 in good health and CMV-seropositive. The sequenced sample consisted of PBMCs. This chain uses TRBV7-2 with TRBJ1-1; 7 nucleotides align to TRBD1. The CDR3 sequence: CASSKGGLLTEAFF. The CDR3 nucleotides read TGTGCCAGCAGCAAAGGGGGCCTTCTGACTGAAGCTTTCTTT.